This T cell receptor (beta chain) was retrieved from a study of T cells in tumors after PD-1 blockade. Study background: A subset received ongoing vismodegib 150 mg daily alongside anti-PD-1 therapy.

Study-level results: Blood contained about 45% of the tumor's TCR clonotypes.

This clone was observed a single time. Its antigen remains unidentified. In germline, CDR1 is SGHVS, CDR2 FQNEAQ. The CDR3 has 15 amino acids. V trimming: 4 bases; J trimming: 0 bases; junction bases outside the gene matches: 3. Clones were sequenced by immunoSEQ multiplex PCR, and TCRdb holds only the in-frame ones, with some missing. The repertoire has about 21,000 clones, 81% of them found once; the top ten carry about a quarter. The sample here was PBMCs, taken after anti-PD-1 therapy. This TCR came from a human donor with advanced basal cell or squamous cell carcinoma (not recorded which). The chain has TRBV7-8 and TRBJ2-1; 7 nucleotides line up with TRBD1. The CDR3 DNA follows: TGTGCCAGCAGCTCACGACAGGGCTCCTACAATGAGCAGTTCTTC. It translates to CASSSRQGSYNEQFF.